Listed below are T cell receptor beta chains from one sample, sequenced in a study of T cell repertoires in cytomegalovirus infection. Using its own MiXCR run on the reads, TCRdb lists one record per CDR3 protein. The profile shows about 740,000 distinct CDR3 sequences, approximately 34% of them singletons. What was sequenced was PBMCs. All receptors come from a human donor in good health (CMV status not recorded). Some clones in this sample may be carry-over from other donors' samples. Both conserved end residues are part of each CDR3. The D gene is left open where the match is weak. Clone size is not always given. Where it is, it says once, few, many or a class for expanded clones.

.	TRBV7-9	TRBJ1-1	TRBD1	TGTGCCAGCAGCTTAAGACAGGGGGGCTTGGGGAACACTGAAGCTTTCTTT	CASSLRQGGLGNTEAFF
once	TRBV6-1	TRBJ1-6	.	TGTGCCAGCAGTGAAGTTCCCATTTCTTCACCCCTCCACTTT	CASSEVPISSPLHF
.	TRBV2	TRBJ2-7	.	TGTGCCAGCAGTCAGGTTTGGGGGCAGTACTTC	CASSQVWGQYF
many	TRBV7-8	TRBJ2-3	TRBD2	TGTGCCAGCCTAGCGGGAGGCACAGATACGCAGTATTTT	CASLAGGTDTQYF
.	TRBV19	TRBJ1-1	.	TGTGCCAGTAGTATCCAGGGAAGCACTGAAGCTTTCTTT	CASSIQGSTEAFF
.	TRBV11-2	TRBJ1-4	.	TGTGCCAGCAGCTTCGGTAATATCGAAAAACTGTTTTTT	CASSFGNIEKLFF
many	TRBV28	TRBJ1-2	.	TGTGCCAGCAGCCAAATTGGAAGGGCCCACTATGGCTACACCTTC	CASSQIGRAHYGYTF
.	TRBV29-1	TRBJ2-2	.	TGCAGCGTTTCCGGGGAGTTGACCGGGGAGCTGTTTTTT	CSVSGELTGELFF
.	TRBV4-2	TRBJ2-5	TRBD2	TGTGCCAGCAGCCAAGTGGGACTAGCGGGGCGGCAGGAGCAAGAGACCCAGTACTTC	CASSQVGLAGRQEQETQYF
few	TRBV11-1	TRBJ1-6	TRBD1	TGTGCCAGCAGCTGGGGGACAGGGAGTAATTCACCCCTCCACTTT	CASSWGTGSNSPLHF
few	TRBV19	TRBJ2-2	.	TGTGCCTGTAGACGGTCGGGGAACACCGGGGAGCTGTTTTTT	CACRRSGNTGELFF
many	TRBV7-6	TRBJ2-1	TRBD2	TGTGCCAGCAGCCTGGGACTAGCGGGACCCAATGAGCAGTTCTTC	CASSLGLAGPNEQFF
few	TRBV10-3	TRBJ1-5	.	TGTGCCATCAGTGAGTCGGGGAGGGGGAAAGATCAGCCCCAGCATTTT	CAISESGRGKDQPQHF
.	TRBV20-1	TRBJ2-7	TRBD1	TGCAGTGTTTCCGGACAGGGGTACGAGCAGTACTTC	CSVSGQGYEQYF
.	TRBV19	TRBJ2-2	.	TGTGCCGGACAACAGAACACCGGGGAGCTGTTTTTT	CAGQQNTGELFF
.	TRBV25-1	TRBJ2-1	.	TGTGCCAGCCTGGGGCAGGGGGGCAATGAGCAGTTCTTC	CASLGQGGNEQFF
.	TRBV10-3	TRBJ2-3	TRBD2	TGTGCCATCAGTGAGTCGATGATAGCGGGGGATACGCAGTATTTT	CAISESMIAGDTQYF
few	TRBV7-9	TRBJ2-1	TRBD2	TGTGCCAGCAGCCGAAGGACGACTAGCGGGGGGCTCTACAATGAGCAGTTCTTC	CASSRRTTSGGLYNEQFF
few	TRBV7-2	TRBJ2-7	.	TGTGCCAGCAGCTTAGTCGGGTATGGGGCAACCGAGCAGTACTTC	CASSLVGYGATEQYF
.	TRBV4-1	TRBJ2-2	TRBD1	TGCGCCAGCAGCCTTTATGGGCTTGAGACAGGGGTCACCGGGGAGCTGTTTTTT	CASSLYGLETGVTGELFF
few	TRBV7-8	TRBJ2-1	.	TGTGCCAGCAGCTTGGCGGGTGGGGGGTGGAATGAGCAGTTCTTC	CASSLAGGGWNEQFF
few	TRBV20-1	TRBJ1-1	.	TGCAGTGCTAGTAGGAGGAACACTGAAGCTTTCTTT	CSASRRNTEAFF
.	TRBV20-1	TRBJ2-5	.	TGCAGTGCTAGTCTGCAGGGGCCCCCGAAAGAGACCCAGTACTTC	CSASLQGPPKETQYF
.	TRBV5-1	TRBJ2-5	TRBD1	TGCGCCAGCAGCCTCGGACAGGGAGGTATTCAAGAGACCCAGTACTTC	CASSLGQGGIQETQYF
.	TRBV28	TRBJ2-3	.	TGTGCCAGCAATGGGGCCGAAGATACGCAGTATTTT	CASNGAEDTQYF
.	TRBV5-1	TRBJ2-2	.	TGCGCCAGCAGCGACGGACAGATCAACACCGGGGAGCTGTTTTTT	CASSDGQINTGELFF
.	TRBV5-1	TRBJ1-6	TRBD1	TGCGCCAGCAGCTTGCTTGGGACAGGGAGGGACTATAATTCACCCCTCCACTTT	CASSLLGTGRDYNSPLHF
few	TRBV5-6	TRBJ2-1	.	TGTGCCAGCAGCTTGCAGGTGGAGTGGGACAATGAGCAGTTCTTC	CASSLQVEWDNEQFF
many	TRBV6-6	TRBJ1-1	.	TGTGCCAGCAGTTACTCAGCCGGGACACATGAAGCTTTCTTT	CASSYSAGTHEAFF
once	TRBV4-1	TRBJ1-2	.	TGCGCCAGCAGCCAAGATAGGAATGGCTACACCTTC	CASSQDRNGYTF
many	TRBV7-6	TRBJ2-3	TRBD2	TGTGCCAGCAGCTCCGTGGTACTAGCGGGAGGCGTGGCAGATACGCAGTATTTT	CASSSVVLAGGVADTQYF
.	TRBV28	TRBJ1-3	.	TGTGCCATCCGGGCGGTTATTTCCTCTGGAAACACCATATATTTT	CAIRAVISSGNTIYF
many	TRBV28	TRBJ1-1	TRBD1	TGTGCCAGCAGGGCAACAGGGGGCAGGGGGAACACTGAAGCTTTCTTT	CASRATGGRGNTEAFF
few	TRBV29-1	TRBJ2-3	.	TGCAGCGATACCAGTGGCGCGGGCACAGATACGCAGTATTTT	CSDTSGAGTDTQYF
.	TRBV6-5	TRBJ2-7	TRBD2	TGTGCCAGCAGAATGGGACTACCAAACTACGAGCAGTACTTC	CASRMGLPNYEQYF
.	TRBV28	TRBJ1-2	.	TGTGCCGGCAGTTTAGGGCCCTTTAGCAGCTACACCTTC	CAGSLGPFSSYTF
many	TRBV28	TRBJ2-7	.	TGTGCCAGCAGTTTGAGACATCGCTACGAGCAGTACTTC	CASSLRHRYEQYF
many	TRBV11-2	TRBJ2-5	.	TGTGCCAGCAGCAGGGCCCCCCCTGGCCAGCTGTCCCAAGAGACCCAGTACTTC	CASSRAPPGQLSQETQYF
.	TRBV5-6	TRBJ1-2	.	TGTGCCAGCAGCCCAACCGGGGCCTATGGCTACACCTTC	CASSPTGAYGYTF
few	TRBV19	TRBJ1-3	TRBD1	TGTGCCAGTACGACAGGGCCTGGAAACACCATATATTTT	CASTTGPGNTIYF
few	TRBV7-2	TRBJ2-3	TRBD2	TGTGCCAGCAGTGCAAGCGGGATGGGCACAGATACGCAGTATTTT	CASSASGMGTDTQYF
few	TRBV7-6	TRBJ2-7	TRBD1	TGTGCCAGCAGCCGCCGACAGGGAGAGTACGAGCAGTACTTC	CASSRRQGEYEQYF
few	TRBV10-2	TRBJ2-1	.	TGCGCCAGCACCGGGACTCCTCGCGATGAGCAGTTCTTC	CASTGTPRDEQFF
.	TRBV15	TRBJ1-6	.	TGTGCCGGAGGGGACGGTAGCAATTCACCCCTCCACTTT	CAGGDGSNSPLHF
.	TRBV7-9	TRBJ2-6	.	TGTGCCAGCAGCTCCCCGCCCCCGACAGTCCACTTCTCCGGGGCCAACGTCCTGACTTTC	CASSSPPPTVHFSGANVLTF
.	TRBV10-3	TRBJ2-5	.	TGTGCCATCAGTGAGTCGTTTGGGGGCGGAGGAGAGACCCAGTACTTC	CAISESFGGGGETQYF
.	TRBV28	TRBJ1-5	.	TGTGCCAGCAGTTTACGAACAGGGTTTGGGAAGGATCAGCCCCAGCATTTT	CASSLRTGFGKDQPQHF